Each of the 4 T cell receptor beta chains below was sequenced from the same sample in a study of cytomegalovirus exposure and HLA in healthy donors. Use of 60 Vbeta and 13 Jbeta primers characterized the PCR. This table comes from immunoSEQ multiplex PCR, and its TCRdb copy is limited to in-frame clones, with some not included. The sample data list 150,000 or so clones. Sequencing input: PBMCs. The receptors derive from a woman in her late teens or twenties in good health and CMV-seronegative.

The V gene is TRBV5-8, the J gene TRBJ2-3; the match to TRBD2 covers 10 bases. The CDR3 is made up of 15 amino acids. V was pared by 2 bases and J by 7 bases, with 7 bases of the junction left unmatched. Looked up from germline, CDR1 is SGHTS and CDR2 is YDEGEE. CDR3 DNA: TGTGCCAGCAGCTTCAGCGGGAGGGGCTTTCATACGCAGTATTTT. This gives the protein CASSFSGRGFHTQYF.

The chain is built from TRBV5-5 and TRBJ2-7; D remains unclear. V was shortened by 9 bases and J by 2 bases, with 15 bases between the two germline ends. From germline, CDR1 is SGHKS and CDR2 YYEKEE (reference sequence). The CDR3 length is 13 residues. The CDR3 DNA is TGTGCCACACGGGTCTCCTCCGCCTACGAGCAGTACTTC. Translating it yields CATRVSSAYEQYF.

This sequence joins TRBV12-5 and TRBJ2-1; 12 nucleotides line up with TRBD2. The CDR3 is 16 residues long. V lost 3 bases, J lost 6 bases, and 6 bases stayed unmatched. CDR1 is LGHNT, CDR2 FRNRAP, per germline. The CDR3 loop reads CASGFVTSGRTNEQFF. The CDR3 bases are TGTGCTAGTGGTTTCGTCACTAGCGGGAGGACCAATGAGCAGTTCTTC.

The rearrangement uses TRBV28 and TRBJ1-2; TRBD1 matches at 9 bases. CDR3 length: 12 amino acids. From germline, CDR1 is MDHEN and CDR2 SYDVKM. J lost 13 bases, V lost 5 bases, and 8 bases had no gene match. The chain's CDR3 is CASSLPGTGPTF. The CDR3 nucleotides read TGTGCCAGCAGTCTCCCCGGGACAGGGCCCACCTTC.